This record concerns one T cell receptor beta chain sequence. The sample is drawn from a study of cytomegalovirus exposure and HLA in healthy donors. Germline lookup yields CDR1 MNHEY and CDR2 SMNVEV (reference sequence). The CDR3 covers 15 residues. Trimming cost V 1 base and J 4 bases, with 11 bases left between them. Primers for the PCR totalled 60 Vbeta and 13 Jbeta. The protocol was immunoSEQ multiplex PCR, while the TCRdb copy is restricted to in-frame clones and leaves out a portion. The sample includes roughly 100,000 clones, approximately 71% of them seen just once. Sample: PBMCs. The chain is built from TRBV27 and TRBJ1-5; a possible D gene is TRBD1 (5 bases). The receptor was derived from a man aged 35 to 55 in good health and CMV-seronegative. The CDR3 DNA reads TGTGCCAGCAGTTTATTTGGGACTGATAATCAGCCCCAGCATTTT. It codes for CASSLFGTDNQPQHF.